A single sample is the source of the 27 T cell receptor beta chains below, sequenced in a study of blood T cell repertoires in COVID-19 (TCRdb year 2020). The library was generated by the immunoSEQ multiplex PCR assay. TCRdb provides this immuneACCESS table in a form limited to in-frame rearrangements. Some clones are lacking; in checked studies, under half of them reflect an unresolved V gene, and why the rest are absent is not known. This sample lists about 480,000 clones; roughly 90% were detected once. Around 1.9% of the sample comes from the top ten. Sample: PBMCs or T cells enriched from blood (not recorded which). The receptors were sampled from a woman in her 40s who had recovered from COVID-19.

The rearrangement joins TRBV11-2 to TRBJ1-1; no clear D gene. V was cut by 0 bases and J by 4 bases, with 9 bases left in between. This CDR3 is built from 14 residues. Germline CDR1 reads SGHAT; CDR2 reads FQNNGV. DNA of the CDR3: TGTGCCAGCAGCTTAGATGTTGGGAGCACTGAAGCTTTCTTT. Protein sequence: CASSLDVGSTEAFF.

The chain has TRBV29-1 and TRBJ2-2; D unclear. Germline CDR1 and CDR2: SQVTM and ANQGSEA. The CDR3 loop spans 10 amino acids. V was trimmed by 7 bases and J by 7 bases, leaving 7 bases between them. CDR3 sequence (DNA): TGCAGCGGTTGGCTCGGGGAGCTGTTTTTT. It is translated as CSGWLGELFF.

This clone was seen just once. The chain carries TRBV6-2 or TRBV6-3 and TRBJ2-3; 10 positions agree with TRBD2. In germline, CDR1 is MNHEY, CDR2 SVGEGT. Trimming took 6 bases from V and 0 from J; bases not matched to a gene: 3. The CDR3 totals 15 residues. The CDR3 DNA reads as TGTGCCAGCAGCTGGACTAGCGGAAGCACAGATACGCAGTATTTT. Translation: CASSWTSGSTDTQYF.

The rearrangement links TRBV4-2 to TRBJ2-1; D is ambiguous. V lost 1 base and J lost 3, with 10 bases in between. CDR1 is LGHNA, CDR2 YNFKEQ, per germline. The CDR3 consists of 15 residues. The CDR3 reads CASSQATNYYNEQFF. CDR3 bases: TGTGCCAGCAGCCAAGCGACCAACTACTACAATGAGCAGTTCTTC.

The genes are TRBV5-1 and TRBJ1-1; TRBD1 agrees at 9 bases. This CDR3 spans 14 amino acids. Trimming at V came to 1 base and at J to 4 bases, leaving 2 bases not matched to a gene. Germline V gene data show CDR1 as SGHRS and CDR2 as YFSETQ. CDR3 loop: CASSLTGGLTEAFF. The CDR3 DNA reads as TGCGCCAGCAGCTTGACAGGGGGCCTCACTGAAGCTTTCTTT.

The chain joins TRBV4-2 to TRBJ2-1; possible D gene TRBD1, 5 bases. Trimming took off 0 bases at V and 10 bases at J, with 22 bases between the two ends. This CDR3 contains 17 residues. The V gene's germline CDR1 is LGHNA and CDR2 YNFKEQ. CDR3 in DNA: TGTGCCAGCAGCCAAGAGGTCCCGAGGCTTGGGGCACAGGAGCAGTTCTTC. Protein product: CASSQEVPRLGAQEQFF.

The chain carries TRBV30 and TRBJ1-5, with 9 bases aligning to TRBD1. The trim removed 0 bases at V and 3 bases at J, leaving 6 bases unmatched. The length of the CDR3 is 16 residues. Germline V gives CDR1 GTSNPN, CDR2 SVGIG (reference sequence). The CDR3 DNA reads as TGTGCCTGGAGTGTAAGGGACAGGGTCGTCAATCAGCCCCAGCATTTT. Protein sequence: CAWSVRDRVVNQPQHF.

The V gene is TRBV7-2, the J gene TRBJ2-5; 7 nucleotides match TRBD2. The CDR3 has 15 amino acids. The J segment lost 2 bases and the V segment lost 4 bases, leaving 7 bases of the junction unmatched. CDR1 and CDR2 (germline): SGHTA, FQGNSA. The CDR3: CASSSQRGSQETQYF. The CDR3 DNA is TGTGCCAGCAGCTCCCAGCGGGGCTCACAAGAGACCCAGTACTTC. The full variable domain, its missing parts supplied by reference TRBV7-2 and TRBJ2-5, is GAGVSQSPSNKVTEKGKDVELRCDPISGHTALYWYRQSLGQGLEFLIYFQGNSAPDKSGLPSDRFSAERTGGSVSTLTIQRTQQEDSAVYLCASSSQRGSQETQYFGPGTRLLVL.

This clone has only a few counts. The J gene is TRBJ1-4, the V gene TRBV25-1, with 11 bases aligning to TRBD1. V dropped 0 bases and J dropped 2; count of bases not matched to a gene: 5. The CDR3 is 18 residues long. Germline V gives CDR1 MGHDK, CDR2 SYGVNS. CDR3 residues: CASSEYGDRGGTNEKLFF. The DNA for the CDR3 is TGTGCCAGCAGTGAATATGGGGACAGGGGGGGTACTAATGAAAAACTGTTTTTT.

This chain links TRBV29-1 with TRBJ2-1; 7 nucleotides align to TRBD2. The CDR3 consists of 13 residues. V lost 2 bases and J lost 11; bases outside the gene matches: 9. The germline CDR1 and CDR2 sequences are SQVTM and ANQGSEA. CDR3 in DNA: TGCAGCGTTGAATTTTCGAGCGGGAACCAGCAGTTCTTC. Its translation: CSVEFSSGNQQFF.

The chain's CDR3 is CASNRLFQETQYF. The CDR3 coding sequence is TGTGCCAGCAACAGGTTATTCCAAGAGACCCAGTACTTC. The rearrangement links TRBV6-5 to TRBJ2-5, with a weak D call TRBD1 (5 bases). Trimming took 7 bases from V and 1 from J, leaving 10 bases between them. This CDR3 has 13 amino acids. Germline V gives CDR1 MNHEY, CDR2 SVGAGI.

Here the CDR3 DNA reads TGTGCCAGCAGCTTGAGGGACAGGTCTCAAGAGACCCAGTACTTC. As protein: CASSLRDRSQETQYF. The chain joins TRBV5-4 to TRBJ2-5; 8 bases are shared with TRBD1. Germline CDR1 and CDR2: SGHNT and YYREEE (reference sequence). This CDR3 is built from 15 residues. V trimming: 1 base; J trimming: 2 bases; junction bases outside the gene matches: 4. Looking up the rest from reference TRBV5-4 and TRBJ2-5 gives the full variable domain: ETGVTQSPTHLIKTRGQQVTLRCSSQSGHNTVSWYQQALGQGPQFIFQYYREEENGRGNFPPRFSGLQFPNYSSELNVNALELDDSALYLCASSLRDRSQETQYFGPGTRLLVL.

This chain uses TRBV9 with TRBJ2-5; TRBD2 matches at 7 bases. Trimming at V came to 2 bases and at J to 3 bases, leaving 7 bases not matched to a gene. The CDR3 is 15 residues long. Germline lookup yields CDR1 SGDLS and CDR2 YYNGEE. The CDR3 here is CASSVSGQREETQYF. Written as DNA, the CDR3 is TGTGCCAGCAGCGTTAGCGGGCAGCGAGAAGAGACCCAGTACTTC.

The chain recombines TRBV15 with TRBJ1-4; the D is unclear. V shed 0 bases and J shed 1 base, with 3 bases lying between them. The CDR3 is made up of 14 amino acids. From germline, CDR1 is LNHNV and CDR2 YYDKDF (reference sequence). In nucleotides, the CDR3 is TGTGCCACCAGCAGAGATCGAACTAATGAAAAACTGTTTTTT. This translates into CATSRDRTNEKLFF.

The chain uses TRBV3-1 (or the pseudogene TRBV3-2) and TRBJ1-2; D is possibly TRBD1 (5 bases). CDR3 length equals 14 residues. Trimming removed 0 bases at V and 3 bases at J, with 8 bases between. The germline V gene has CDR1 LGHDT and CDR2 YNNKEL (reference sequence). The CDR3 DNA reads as TGTGCCAGCAGCCAAGATGGGGCATACTATGGCTACACCTTC. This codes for CASSQDGAYYGYTF.

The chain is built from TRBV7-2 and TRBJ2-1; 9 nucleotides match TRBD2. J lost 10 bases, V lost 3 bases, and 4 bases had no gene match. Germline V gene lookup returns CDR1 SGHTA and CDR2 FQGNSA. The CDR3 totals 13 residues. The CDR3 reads CASSFSGSWEQFF. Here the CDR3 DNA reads TGTGCCAGCAGCTTTAGCGGGAGTTGGGAGCAGTTCTTC.

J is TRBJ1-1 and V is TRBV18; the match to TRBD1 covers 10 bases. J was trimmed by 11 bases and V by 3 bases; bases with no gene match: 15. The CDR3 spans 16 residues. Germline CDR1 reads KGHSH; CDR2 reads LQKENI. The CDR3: CASSPGLDRGLEGAFF. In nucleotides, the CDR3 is TGTGCCAGCTCACCTGGTCTTGACAGGGGGCTCGAGGGTGCTTTCTTT.

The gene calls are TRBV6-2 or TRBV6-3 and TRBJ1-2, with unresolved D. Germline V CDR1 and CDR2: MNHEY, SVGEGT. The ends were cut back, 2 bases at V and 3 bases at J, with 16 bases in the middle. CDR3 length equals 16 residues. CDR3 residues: CASSYVGGRRDYGYTF. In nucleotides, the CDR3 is TGTGCCAGCAGTTACGTCGGAGGGCGGCGGGACTATGGCTACACCTTC.

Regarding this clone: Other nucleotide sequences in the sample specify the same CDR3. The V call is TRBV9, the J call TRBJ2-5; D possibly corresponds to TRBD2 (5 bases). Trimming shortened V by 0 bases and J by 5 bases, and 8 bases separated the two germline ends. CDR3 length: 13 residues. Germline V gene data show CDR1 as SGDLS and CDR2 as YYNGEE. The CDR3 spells CASSVDRGETQYF. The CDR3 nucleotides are TGTGCCAGCAGCGTAGATAGAGGGGAGACCCAGTACTTC.

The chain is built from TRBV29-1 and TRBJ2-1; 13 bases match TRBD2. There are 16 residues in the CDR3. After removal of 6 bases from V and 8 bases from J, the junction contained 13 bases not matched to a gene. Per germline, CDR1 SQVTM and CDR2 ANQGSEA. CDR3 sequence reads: CSVYGLAGVRVDEQFF. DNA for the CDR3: TGCAGCGTCTACGGACTAGCGGGAGTTCGGGTGGATGAGCAGTTCTTC.

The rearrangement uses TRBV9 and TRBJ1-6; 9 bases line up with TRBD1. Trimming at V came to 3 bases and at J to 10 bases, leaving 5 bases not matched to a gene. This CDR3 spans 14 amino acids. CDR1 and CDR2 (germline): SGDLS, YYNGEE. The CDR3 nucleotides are TGTGCCAGCAGCGCCGGACAGGGGCAATCACCCCTCCACTTT. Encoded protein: CASSAGQGQSPLHF.

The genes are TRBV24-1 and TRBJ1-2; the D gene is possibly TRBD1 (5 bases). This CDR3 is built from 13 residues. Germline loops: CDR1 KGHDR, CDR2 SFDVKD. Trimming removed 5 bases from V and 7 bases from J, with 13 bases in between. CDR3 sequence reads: CATSVSGLGGYTF. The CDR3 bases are TGTGCCACCAGTGTTTCAGGGTTGGGTGGCTACACCTTC.

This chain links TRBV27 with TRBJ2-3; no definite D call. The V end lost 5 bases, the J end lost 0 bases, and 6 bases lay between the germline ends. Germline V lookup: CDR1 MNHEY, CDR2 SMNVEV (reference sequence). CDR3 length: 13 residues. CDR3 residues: CASSPLSTDTQYF. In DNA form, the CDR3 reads TGTGCCAGCAGTCCCCTGAGCACAGATACGCAGTATTTT.

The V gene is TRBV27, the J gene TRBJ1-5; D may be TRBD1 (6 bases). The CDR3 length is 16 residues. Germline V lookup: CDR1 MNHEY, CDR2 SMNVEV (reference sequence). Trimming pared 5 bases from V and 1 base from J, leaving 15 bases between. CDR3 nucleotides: TGTGCCAGCAGTCCCCACCGGGGGGCGAGCAATCAGCCCCAGCATTTT. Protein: CASSPHRGASNQPQHF.

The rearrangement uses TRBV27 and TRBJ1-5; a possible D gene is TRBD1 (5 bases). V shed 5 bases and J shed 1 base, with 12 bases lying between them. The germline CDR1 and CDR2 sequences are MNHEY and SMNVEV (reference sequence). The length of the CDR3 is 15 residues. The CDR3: CASSMEGQSNQPQHF. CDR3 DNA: TGTGCCAGCAGTATGGAGGGGCAAAGCAATCAGCCCCAGCATTTT.

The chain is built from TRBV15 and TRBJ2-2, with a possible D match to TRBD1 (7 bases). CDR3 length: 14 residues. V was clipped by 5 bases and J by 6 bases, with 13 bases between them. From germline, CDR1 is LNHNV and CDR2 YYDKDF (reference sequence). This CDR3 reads CATSVEGAAGELFF. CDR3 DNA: TGTGCCACCAGCGTGGAGGGGGCGGCCGGGGAGCTGTTTTTT.

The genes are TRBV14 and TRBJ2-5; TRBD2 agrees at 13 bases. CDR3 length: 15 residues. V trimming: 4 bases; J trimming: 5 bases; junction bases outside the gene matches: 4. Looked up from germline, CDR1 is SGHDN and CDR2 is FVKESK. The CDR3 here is CASSLGLAGVETQYF. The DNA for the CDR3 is TGTGCCAGCAGCCTCGGACTAGCGGGAGTTGAGACCCAGTACTTC.